This entry concerns a single T cell receptor beta chain. Its antigen is unknown. The study made its TRB cDNA libraries by 5' RACE, adding UMI labels. TCRdb derives one entry per CDR3 protein from the 5' RACE reads, leaving out DNA. Its listing shows about 150,000 distinct CDR3 sequences. This sample is drawn from a study of CXCR3-negative and CXCR3-positive naive CD8 T cells. The study, taken as a whole, reports: Naive cells that were CXCR3-positive had more hydrophobic TRB CDR3s (compared with CXCR3-negative naive cells). Naive subsets had comparable surface CD5, so TRB CDR3 properties gauged TCR strength.

The CDR3 has 14 residues. In germline, CDR1 is PRHDT, CDR2 FYEKMQ (reference sequence). The chain has TRBV13 and TRBJ1-1. The TCR comes from a human donor in good health. Some clones in this sample may be carry-over from other donors' samples. Input material: naive CXCR3+ CD8+ T cells from blood. The subset denotes: CD45RO-CCR7+CD27+CD95- naive CD8+ T cells expressing CXCR3 (TNR3+). The CDR3 region is CASSHGGQMTEAFF.